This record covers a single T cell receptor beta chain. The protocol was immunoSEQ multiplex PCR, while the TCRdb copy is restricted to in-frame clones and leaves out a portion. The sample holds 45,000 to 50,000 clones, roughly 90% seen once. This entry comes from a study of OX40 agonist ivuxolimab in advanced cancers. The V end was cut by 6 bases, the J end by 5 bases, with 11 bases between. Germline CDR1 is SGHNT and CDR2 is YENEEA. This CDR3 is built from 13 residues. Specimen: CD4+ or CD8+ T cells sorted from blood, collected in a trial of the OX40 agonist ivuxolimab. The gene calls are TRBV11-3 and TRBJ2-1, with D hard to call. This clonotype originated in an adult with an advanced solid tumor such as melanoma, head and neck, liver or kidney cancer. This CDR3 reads CASRGAWDNEQFF. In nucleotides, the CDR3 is TGTGCCAGCAGGGGCGCATGGGACAATGAGCAGTTCTTC.